This TCR beta chain was observed in a study of cytomegalovirus exposure and HLA in healthy donors. Study results and caveats: Generally TCR sequences proved uncommon, though certain public TCRs appeared in numerous donors. Most subjects' HLA-A and HLA-B alleles were reportedly predicted from TCR beta sequences.

A remark on this clone: Antigen unknown.

PCR used 60 Vbeta primers and 13 Jbeta primers. The data were produced by immunoSEQ multiplex PCR, yet TCRdb's version contains in-frame clones alone and is incomplete. This sample has over 110,000 clones, with about 80% found just once. From germline, CDR1 is SGHTA and CDR2 FQGTGA. There are 17 residues in the CDR3. V dropped 5 bases and J dropped 4; count of bases not matched to a gene: 11. V is TRBV7-3 and J is TRBJ2-5, with 12 positions matching TRBD2. The TCR was taken from a man aged 35 to 55 in good health and CMV-seronegative. The sequenced material came from PBMCs. The DNA of the CDR3 is TGTGCCAGCAGCCCCGACCCTAGCGGGGGGGAAGGAGAGACCCAGTACTTC. Translation gives CASSPDPSGGEGETQYF.